This T cell receptor (beta chain) was obtained from a study of shared clonotypes between healthy human individuals. Libraries were prepared by immunoSEQ multiplex PCR; TCRdb keeps only in-frame clonotypes and omits some of them. In the table there are some 2,000,000 clones, approximately 94% of which are singletons. Looked up from germline, CDR1 is ENHRY and CDR2 is SYGVKD. The CDR3 runs to 12 residues. Trimming took off 10 bases at V and 6 bases at J, with 16 bases between the two ends. This clonotype was obtained from a man aged 18 to 29 in good health. Sequences were obtained from naive CD4+ T cells sorted from blood. The subset denotes: CD45RA+ positively selected. V usage is TRBV10-3 and J usage is TRBJ2-7; D may be TRBD1 (6 bases). The CDR3 DNA follows: TGTGCCACAGGGGCCGTGTTGCCCGAGCAGTACTTC. This gives the protein CATGAVLPEQYF.